These 20 T cell receptor beta chains were all obtained from the same sample, sequenced in a study of blood T cell repertoires in COVID-19. Repertoires were generated with immunoSEQ multiplex PCR, while TCRdb's copy carries only in-frame clones and drops some. The table lists about 110,000 clones, roughly 80% of them singletons. The specimen was peripheral blood. The origin of the receptors is a human donor in a cohort sampled during active COVID-19.

The V call is TRBV9, the J call TRBJ1-5, with a possible D match to TRBD1 (6 bases). Germline values: CDR1 SGDLS, CDR2 YYNGEE. The CDR3 has 14 residues. Trimming removed 7 bases from V and 3 bases from J, with 14 bases in between. The DNA for the CDR3 is TGTGCCAGCTCTAGGGGGGGCAACAATCAGCCCCAGCATTTT. Translation gives CASSRGGNNQPQHF.

This clone was seen a few times. The chain carries TRBV5-4 and TRBJ2-5, with TRBD2 matching over 13 bases. V trimming: 4 bases; J trimming: 2 bases; junction bases outside the gene matches: 5. CDR1 SGHNT and CDR2 YYREEE come from the germline V gene (reference sequence). The CDR3 is made up of 16 amino acids. The CDR3 loop is CASSPGTSGEQETQYF. CDR3 in DNA: TGTGCCAGCAGCCCCGGGACTAGCGGGGAACAAGAGACCCAGTACTTC.

The V call is TRBV7-2, the J call TRBJ2-5, with D perhaps TRBD2 (5 bases). Germline CDR1 and CDR2: SGHTA and FQGNSA. The V end was cut by 5 bases, the J end by 1 base, with 14 bases between. The CDR3 is 15 residues long. This CDR3 reads CASSKALGPQETQYF. In DNA, the CDR3 is TGTGCCAGCAGCAAGGCACTAGGACCCCAAGAGACCCAGTACTTC.

The chain links TRBV4-3 to TRBJ1-1; TRBD1 agrees at 8 bases. V gave up 3 bases and J gave up 1 base; unmatched junction bases: 1. Germline values: CDR1 LGHNA, CDR2 YSLEER. The CDR3 covers 14 residues. Here the CDR3 DNA reads TGCGCCAGCAGCCAGGGACAGGCGAACACTGAAGCTTTCTTT. This encodes CASSQGQANTEAFF.

The chain links TRBV6-5 to TRBJ1-3; D perhaps matches TRBD1 (6 bases). Germline V gives CDR1 MNHEY, CDR2 SVGAGI. The CDR3 is made up of 12 amino acids. The CDR3 protein is CATGGSGNTIYF. For the CDR3, the DNA is TGTGCGACAGGTGGCTCTGGAAACACCATATATTTT.

This clone showed up just once. This rearrangement joins TRBV9 to TRBJ2-5, with D possibly TRBD2 on 7 matching bases. Trimming pared 0 bases from V and 5 bases from J, leaving 11 bases between. This CDR3 is 14 amino acids long. Germline V gene data show CDR1 as SGDLS and CDR2 as YYNGEE. CDR3 sequence reads: CASSVVGGRETQYF. In nucleotides, the CDR3 is TGTGCCAGCAGCGTAGTCGGGGGGCGCGAGACCCAGTACTTC.

This rearrangement joins TRBV5-4 to TRBJ2-1; perhaps TRBD1 as D (6 bases). V lost 5 bases to trimming and J lost 0 bases, with 12 bases between them. CDR3 length equals 15 residues. From germline, CDR1 is SGHNT and CDR2 YYREEE (reference sequence). CDR3 loop: CASSPGTNSYNEQFF. The CDR3 region has the DNA TGTGCCAGCAGTCCCGGGACAAACTCCTACAATGAGCAGTTCTTC.

The V call is TRBV6-5, the J call TRBJ1-3; D perhaps matches TRBD1 (6 bases). This CDR3 is built from 13 residues. CDR1 MNHEY and CDR2 SVGAGI come from the germline V gene. The V end lost 5 bases, the J end lost 9 bases, and 14 bases lay between the germline ends. CDR3 region: CASSPGQPGTIYF. CDR3 DNA sequence: TGTGCCAGCAGTCCCGGACAGCCGGGCACCATATATTTT.

This clone has only one observation. The chain has TRBV20-1 and TRBJ1-1, with D possibly matching TRBD1 (5 bases). V lost 6 bases and J lost 11, with 16 bases in between. CDR3 length equals 11 residues. Germline CDR1 DFQATT, CDR2 SNEGSKA (reference sequence). This CDR3 is CSALTVGGAFF. The CDR3 DNA reads as TGCAGTGCCCTGACAGTTGGTGGGGCTTTCTTT.

The chain combines TRBV12-5 with TRBJ2-1; 8 bases align to TRBD2. V lost 1 base to trimming and J lost 4 bases; unmatched junction nucleotides: 3. Germline CDR1 LGHNT, CDR2 FRNRAP. The CDR3 loop spans 15 amino acids. CDR3 nucleotide sequence: TGTGCTAGTGGTTTGGGCCTAGCGGGTTACAATGAGCAGTTCTTC. Amino acids: CASGLGLAGYNEQFF.

The chain employs TRBV12-3 or TRBV12-4 and TRBJ1-1, with 10 bases fitting TRBD1. Trimming at V came to 6 bases and at J to 11 bases, leaving 9 bases not matched to a gene. The CDR3 sequence is 13 residues long. The CDR3 region is CASSIDRGLRAFF. The CDR3, as DNA: TGTGCCAGCAGCATTGACAGGGGGCTTCGCGCTTTCTTT.

V usage is TRBV6-2 or TRBV6-3 and J usage is TRBJ2-1; TRBD2 matches 11 bases. Per the germline V gene, CDR1 is MNHEY and CDR2 is SVGEGT. V gave up 5 bases and J gave up 10 bases; unmatched junction bases: 10. CDR3 length: 15 amino acids. The CDR3 DNA sequence: TGTGCCAGCAGTCGCCCGGGACTAGCGGTAGAAGAGCAGTTCTTC. This codes for CASSRPGLAVEEQFF.

CDR3 nucleotides: TGTGCCAGCAGTGTGGCAGGGAGGGAAAAACTGTTTTTT. Translating gives CASSVAGREKLFF. The V and J genes are TRBV25-1 and TRBJ1-4; tentatively, D is TRBD1 (5 bases). Germline V gives CDR1 MGHDK, CDR2 SYGVNS. The length of the CDR3 is 13 residues. V was trimmed by 4 bases and J by 8 bases, leaving 11 bases between them.

The chain couples TRBV7-8 to TRBJ2-7; D might be TRBD2 (6 bases). CDR1 SGHVS and CDR2 FQNEAQ come from the germline V gene. The CDR3 consists of 15 residues. The V end lost 5 bases, the J end lost 3 bases, and 17 bases lay between the germline ends. The CDR3 protein is CASSLEGGAGYEQYV. The CDR3 DNA follows: TGTGCCAGCAGCCTGGAGGGTGGCGCCGGCTACGAGCAGTACGTC.

This rearrangement joins TRBV10-2 to TRBJ1-4; no definite D call. V shed 2 bases and J shed 7 bases, with 14 bases lying between them. Germline V gene sequence: CDR1 WSHSY, CDR2 SAAADI. The CDR3 has 15 amino acids. CDR3 nucleotides: TGCGCCAGCAGTGAGCTTGTCGGGGAGGGTGAAAAACTGTTTTTT. Its translation: CASSELVGEGEKLFF.

The V call is TRBV30, the J call TRBJ2-1, with 14 nucleotides matching TRBD2. J lost 4 bases, V lost 5 bases, and 4 bases had no gene match. The CDR3 totals 15 residues. Per the germline V gene, CDR1 is GTSNPN and CDR2 is SVGIG (reference sequence). Here the CDR3 DNA reads TGTGCCTGGGCCGGGACTAGCGGGAGTTACAATGAGCAGTTCTTC. It encodes CAWAGTSGSYNEQFF.

V gene TRBV6-2 or TRBV6-3 combines with J gene TRBJ1-6, with 9 nucleotides matching TRBD1. This CDR3 contains 15 residues. Looked up from germline, CDR1 is MNHEY and CDR2 is SVGEGT. V lost 2 bases and J lost 10; bases outside the gene matches: 6. The CDR3 region has the DNA TGTGCCAGCAGTTACGTGGGACAGGGATCCTCACCCCTCCACTTT. As protein: CASSYVGQGSSPLHF.

The chain recombines TRBV5-1 with TRBJ2-1, with 14 bases matching TRBD2. Germline assignment: CDR1 SGHRS and CDR2 YFSETQ. The CDR3 contains 16 residues. V trimming: 2 bases; J trimming: 4 bases; junction bases outside the gene matches: 2. The CDR3 DNA is TGCGCCAGCAGCTTAGGACTAGCGGGAGGATACAATGAGCAGTTCTTC. Its translation is CASSLGLAGGYNEQFF.

This chain connects TRBV25-1 to TRBJ2-5; D remains unclear. Germline assignment: CDR1 MGHDK and CDR2 SYGVNS. The length of the CDR3 is 13 residues. The V gene lost 3 bases and the J gene lost 5 bases, with 10 bases spanning the gap. The CDR3 coding sequence is TGTGCCAGCAGTGAGCTCCCCCGGGAGACCCAGTACTTC. Protein sequence: CASSELPRETQYF.

This sequence joins TRBV6-5 and TRBJ1-6, with a weak D call TRBD1 (6 bases). Germline CDR1 MNHEY, CDR2 SVGAGI. V was trimmed by 8 bases and J by 6 bases, leaving 14 bases between them. The CDR3 runs 14 residues. CDR3 protein: CASSGRDINSPLHF. The CDR3 region has the DNA TGTGCCAGCTCCGGGAGGGACATTAATTCACCCCTCCACTTT.